This is a list of T cell receptor beta chains from one sample in a study of T cell changes during pregnancy in multiple sclerosis. TCRdb's table, derived via immunoSEQ multiplex PCR, lists solely in-frame clones and lacks some. The sample includes approximately 58,000 clones, 80% to 95% of them seen just once. The material was CD4+ T cells from peripheral blood mononuclear cells, obtained after pregnancy. Receptors originate from a female donor in good health, enrolled as a control in a pregnancy study. Each CDR3 is given with its conserved first and last residue. D genes are given only for firm matches. Size values are once, few and many counts, or a class for expanded clones, and some rows have none.

cdr3_nt | cdr3_aa | d_call | clone_size | j_call | v_call
TGTGCCAGCAGCTTAACAGGCGGCGGGGGGCCGTTTGTGGATACGCAGTATTTT | CASSLTGGGGPFVDTQYF | TRBD2 | NA | TRBJ2-3 | TRBV7-3
TGTGCCAGCAGCTTAGACAGGAACACCGGGGAGCTGTTTTTT | CASSLDRNTGELFF | NA | NA | TRBJ2-2 | TRBV7-2
TGCAGCGTGGCAGTAGACAGGTACAATGAGCAGTTCTTC | CSVAVDRYNEQFF | NA | NA | TRBJ2-1 | TRBV29-1
TGCGCCAGCAGCTTGGACGGGGGGTGGCAGTATTTT | CASSLDGGWQYF | TRBD2 | NA | TRBJ2-3 | TRBV5-1
TGTGCCAGCAGCTTAGGGACAGAAGCTTTCTTT | CASSLGTEAFF | NA | NA | TRBJ1-1 | TRBV11-1
TGTGCCAGCAGTGAAGTTCGAGGCAACTATGGCTACACCTTC | CASSEVRGNYGYTF | NA | NA | TRBJ1-2 | TRBV25-1
TGTGCCAGCAGCCCCTCCGGGGGGTCAAATCAGCCCCAGCATTTT | CASSPSGGSNQPQHF | NA | NA | TRBJ1-5 | TRBV7-9
TGTGCCACCAGCAGCCCTAACTATGGCTACACCTTC | CATSSPNYGYTF | NA | once | TRBJ1-2 | TRBV5-4
TGTGCCAGCAGCTTGAACGGTCTCAGCAATCAGCCCCAGCATTTT | CASSLNGLSNQPQHF | NA | NA | TRBJ1-5 | TRBV5-4
TGTGCCAGCAGTCGACGCACCGGGACTAGCGGTCGCTCCTACAATGAGCAGTTCTTC | CASSRRTGTSGRSYNEQFF | TRBD2 | once | TRBJ2-1 | TRBV27
TGTGCCAGCAGTTTAACACGGCCGGGACAGGGTACCCTAGGCTATGGCTACACCTTC | CASSLTRPGQGTLGYGYTF | TRBD1 | NA | TRBJ1-2 | TRBV27